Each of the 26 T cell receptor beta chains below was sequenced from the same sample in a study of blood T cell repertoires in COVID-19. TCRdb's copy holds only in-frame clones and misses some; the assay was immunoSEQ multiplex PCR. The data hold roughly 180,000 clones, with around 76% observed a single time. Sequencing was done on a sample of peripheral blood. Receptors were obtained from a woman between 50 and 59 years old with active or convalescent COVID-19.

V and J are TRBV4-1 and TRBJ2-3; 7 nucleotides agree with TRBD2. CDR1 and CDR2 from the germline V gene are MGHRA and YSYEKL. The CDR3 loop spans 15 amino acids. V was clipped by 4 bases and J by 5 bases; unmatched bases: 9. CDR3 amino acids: CASSLGLVGGDTQYF. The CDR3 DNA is TGCGCCAGCAGCCTCGGACTAGTCGGCGGAGATACGCAGTATTTT.

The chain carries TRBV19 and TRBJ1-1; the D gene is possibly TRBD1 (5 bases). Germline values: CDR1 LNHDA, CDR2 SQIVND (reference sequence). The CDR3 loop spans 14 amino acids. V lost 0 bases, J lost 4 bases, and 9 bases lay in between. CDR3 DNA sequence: TGTGCCAGTAGTATAGACAGGGAGGGCACTGAAGCTTTCTTT. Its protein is CASSIDREGTEAFF.

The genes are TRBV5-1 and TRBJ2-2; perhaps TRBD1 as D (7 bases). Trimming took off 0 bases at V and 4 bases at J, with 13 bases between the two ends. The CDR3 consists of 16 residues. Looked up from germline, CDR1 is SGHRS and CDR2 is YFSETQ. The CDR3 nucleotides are TGCGCCAGCAGCTTGGGTGCAGGGGGAGGCACCGGGGAGCTGTTTTTT. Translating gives CASSLGAGGGTGELFF.

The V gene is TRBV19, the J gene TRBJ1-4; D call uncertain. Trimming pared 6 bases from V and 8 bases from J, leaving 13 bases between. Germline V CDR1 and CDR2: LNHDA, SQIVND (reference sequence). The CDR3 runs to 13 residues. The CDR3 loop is CASSRTGREKLFF. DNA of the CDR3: TGTGCCAGTAGCAGGACCGGGAGAGAAAAACTGTTTTTT.

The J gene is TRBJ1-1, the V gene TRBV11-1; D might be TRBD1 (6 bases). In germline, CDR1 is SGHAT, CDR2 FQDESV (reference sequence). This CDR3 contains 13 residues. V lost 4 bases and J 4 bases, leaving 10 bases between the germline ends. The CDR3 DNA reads TGTGCCAGCAGCTCGGGGGGGCCCACTGAAGCTTTCTTT. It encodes CASSSGGPTEAFF.

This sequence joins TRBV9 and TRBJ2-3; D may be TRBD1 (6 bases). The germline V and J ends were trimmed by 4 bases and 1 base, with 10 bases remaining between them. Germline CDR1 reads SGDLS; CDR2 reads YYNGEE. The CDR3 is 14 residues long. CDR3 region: CASSFRQGTDTQYF. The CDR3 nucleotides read TGTGCCAGCAGCTTTCGACAGGGCACAGATACGCAGTATTTT.

As DNA, the CDR3 is TGTGCCAGCTCACCCCGGGACACCCCATCCTACGAGCAGTACTTC. This encodes CASSPRDTPSYEQYF. The rearrangement uses TRBV18 and TRBJ2-7; the D gene is possibly TRBD1 (6 bases). Looked up from germline, CDR1 is KGHSH and CDR2 is LQKENI. The V end was cut by 3 bases, the J end by 1 base, with 13 bases between. CDR3 length equals 15 residues.

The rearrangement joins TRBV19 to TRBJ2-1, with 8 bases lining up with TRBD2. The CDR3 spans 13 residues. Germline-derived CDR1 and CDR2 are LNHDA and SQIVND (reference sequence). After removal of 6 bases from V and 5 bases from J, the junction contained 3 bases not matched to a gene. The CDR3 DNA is TGTGCCAGTAGCGGACTAGCCCACAATGAGCAGTTCTTC. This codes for CASSGLAHNEQFF. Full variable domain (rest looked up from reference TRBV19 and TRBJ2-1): DGGITQSPKYLFRKEGQNVTLSCEQNLNHDAMYWYRQDPGQGLRLIYYSQIVNDFQKGDIAEGYSVSREKKESFPLTVTSAQKNPTAFYLCASSGLAHNEQFFGPGTRLTVL.

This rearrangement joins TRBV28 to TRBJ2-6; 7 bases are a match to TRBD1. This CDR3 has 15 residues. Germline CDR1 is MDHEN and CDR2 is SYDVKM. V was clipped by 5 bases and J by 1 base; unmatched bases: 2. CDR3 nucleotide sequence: TGTGCCAGCAGTGGCAGGGGGTCTGGGGCCAACGTCCTGACTTTC. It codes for CASSGRGSGANVLTF.

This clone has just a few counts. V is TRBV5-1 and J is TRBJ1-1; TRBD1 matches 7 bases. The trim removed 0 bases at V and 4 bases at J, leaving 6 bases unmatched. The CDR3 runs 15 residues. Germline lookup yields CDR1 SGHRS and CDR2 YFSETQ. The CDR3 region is CASSLVGQLSTEAFF. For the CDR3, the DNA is TGCGCCAGCAGCTTGGTGGGACAGCTATCCACTGAAGCTTTCTTT.

This chain's CDR3 is CASSEYRGSNGGEQFF. CDR3 nucleotides: TGTGCCAGCAGTGAATACCGGGGTTCCAATGGTGGTGAGCAGTTCTTC. The chain is built from TRBV2 and TRBJ2-1; D is possibly TRBD2 (5 bases). Germline-derived CDR1 and CDR2 are SNHLY and FYNNEI. The length of the CDR3 is 16 residues. Trimming removed 2 bases at V and 9 bases at J, with 20 bases between.

CDR3 coding DNA: TGTGCCAGCAGCGCCAGACAGGGGGCCGCAGATACGCAGTATTTT. Translation gives CASSARQGAADTQYF. The chain links TRBV11-3 to TRBJ2-3; TRBD1 aligns across 10 bases. The V segment lost 5 bases and the J segment 4 bases; nucleotides outside the gene matches: 6. This CDR3 is 15 amino acids long. Germline V CDR1 and CDR2: SGHNT, YENEEA. Filled out from reference TRBV11-3 and TRBJ2-3, the complete variable domain reads EAGVVQSPRYKIIEKKQPVAFWCNPISGHNTLYWYLQNLGQGPELLIRYENEEAVDDSQLPKDRFSAERLKGVDSTLKIQPAELGDSAVYLCASSARQGAADTQYFGPGTRLTVL.

CDR3 in DNA: TGCGCCAGCAGCCAAGGGGCGGACAGGGGCTACAATGAGCAGTTCTTC. Amino acid sequence: CASSQGADRGYNEQFF. The chain uses TRBV4-1 and TRBJ2-1; 9 bases match TRBD1. The V and J ends lost 1 base and 3 bases, in that order; junction bases with no gene match: 4. Germline V CDR1 and CDR2: MGHRA, YSYEKL. The CDR3 has 16 residues.

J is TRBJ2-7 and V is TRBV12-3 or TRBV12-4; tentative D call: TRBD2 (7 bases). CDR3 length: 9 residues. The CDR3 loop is CQGGGEQYF. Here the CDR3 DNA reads TGTCAAGGGGGGGGCGAGCAGTACTTC.

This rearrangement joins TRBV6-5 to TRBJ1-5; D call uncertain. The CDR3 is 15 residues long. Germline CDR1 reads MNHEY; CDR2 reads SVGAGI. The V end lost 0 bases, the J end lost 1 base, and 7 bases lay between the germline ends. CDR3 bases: TGTGCCAGCAGTTACTCGTCGGTGAGCAATCAGCCCCAGCATTTT. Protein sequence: CASSYSSVSNQPQHF.

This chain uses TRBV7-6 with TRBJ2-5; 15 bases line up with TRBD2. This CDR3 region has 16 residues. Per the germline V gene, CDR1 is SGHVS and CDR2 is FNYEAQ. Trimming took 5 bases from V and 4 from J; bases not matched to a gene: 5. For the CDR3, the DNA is TGTGCCAGCAGCCCAGGGACTAGCGGGGGGAGAGAGACCCAGTACTTC. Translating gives CASSPGTSGGRETQYF.

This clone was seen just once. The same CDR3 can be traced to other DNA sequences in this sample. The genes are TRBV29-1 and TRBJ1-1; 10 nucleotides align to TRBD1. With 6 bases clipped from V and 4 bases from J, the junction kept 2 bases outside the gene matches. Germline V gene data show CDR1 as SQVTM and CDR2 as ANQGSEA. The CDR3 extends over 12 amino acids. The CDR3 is CSVGQGSTEAFF. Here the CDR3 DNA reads TGCAGCGTGGGACAGGGGAGCACTGAAGCTTTCTTT.

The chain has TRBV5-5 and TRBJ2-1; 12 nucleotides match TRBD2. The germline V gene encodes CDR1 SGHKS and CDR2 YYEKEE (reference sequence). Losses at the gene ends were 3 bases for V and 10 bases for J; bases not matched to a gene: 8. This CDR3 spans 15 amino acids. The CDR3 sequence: CASSWLAGGIREQFF. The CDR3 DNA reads TGTGCCAGCAGCTGGCTAGCGGGGGGGATCCGGGAGCAGTTCTTC. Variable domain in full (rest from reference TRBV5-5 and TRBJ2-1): DAGVTQSPTHLIKTRGQQVTLRCSPISGHKSVSWYQQVLGQGPQFIFQYYEKEERGRGNFPDRFSARQFPNYSSELNVNALLLGDSALYLCASSWLAGGIREQFFGPGTRLTVL.

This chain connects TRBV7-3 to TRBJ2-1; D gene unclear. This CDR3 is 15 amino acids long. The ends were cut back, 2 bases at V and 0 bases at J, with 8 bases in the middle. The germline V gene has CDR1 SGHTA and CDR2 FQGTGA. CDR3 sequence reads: CASSLAVSSYNEQFF. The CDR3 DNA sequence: TGTGCCAGCAGCTTAGCGGTTAGCTCCTACAATGAGCAGTTCTTC. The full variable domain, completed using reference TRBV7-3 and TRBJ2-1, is GAGVSQTPSNKVTEKGKYVELRCDPISGHTALYWYRQSLGQGPEFLIYFQGTGAADDSGLPNDRFFAVRPEGSVSTLKIQRTERGDSAVYLCASSLAVSSYNEQFFGPGTRLTVL.

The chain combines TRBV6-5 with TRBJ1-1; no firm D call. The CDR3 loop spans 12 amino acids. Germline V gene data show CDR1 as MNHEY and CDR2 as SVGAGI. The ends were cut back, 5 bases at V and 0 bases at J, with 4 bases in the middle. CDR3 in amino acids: CASSPLNTEAFF. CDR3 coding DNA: TGTGCCAGCAGTCCCTTGAACACTGAAGCTTTCTTT.

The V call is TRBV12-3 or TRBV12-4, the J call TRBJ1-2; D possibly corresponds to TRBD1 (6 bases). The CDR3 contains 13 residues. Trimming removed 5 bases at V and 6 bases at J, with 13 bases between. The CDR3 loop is CASSPNRVDGYTF. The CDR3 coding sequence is TGTGCCAGCAGTCCAAACAGGGTCGATGGCTACACCTTC.

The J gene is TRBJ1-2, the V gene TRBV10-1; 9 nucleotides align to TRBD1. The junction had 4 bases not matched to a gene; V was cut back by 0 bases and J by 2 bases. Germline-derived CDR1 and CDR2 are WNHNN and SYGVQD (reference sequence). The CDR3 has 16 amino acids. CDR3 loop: CASSESGQGKNYGYTF. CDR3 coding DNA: TGCGCCAGCAGTGAGTCGGGACAGGGCAAAAACTATGGCTACACCTTC.

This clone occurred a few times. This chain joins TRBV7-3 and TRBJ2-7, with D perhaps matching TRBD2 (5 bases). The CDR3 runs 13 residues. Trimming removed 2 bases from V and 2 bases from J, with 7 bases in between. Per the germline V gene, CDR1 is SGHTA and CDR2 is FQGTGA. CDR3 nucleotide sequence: TGTGCCAGCAGCTTAGGGAGAGCCTACGAGCAGTACTTC. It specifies CASSLGRAYEQYF.

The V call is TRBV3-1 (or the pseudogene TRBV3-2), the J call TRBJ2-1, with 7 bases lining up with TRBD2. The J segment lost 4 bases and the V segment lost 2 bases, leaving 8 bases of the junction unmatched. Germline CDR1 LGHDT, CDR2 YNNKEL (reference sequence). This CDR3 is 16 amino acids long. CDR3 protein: CASSQPGGGRYNEQFF. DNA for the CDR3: TGTGCCAGCAGCCAACCCGGCGGGGGTAGATACAATGAGCAGTTCTTC.

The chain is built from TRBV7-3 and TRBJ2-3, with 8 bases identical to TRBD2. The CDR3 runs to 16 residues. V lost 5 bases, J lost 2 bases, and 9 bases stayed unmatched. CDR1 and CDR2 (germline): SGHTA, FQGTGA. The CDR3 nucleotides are TGTGCCAGCAGCCCGCTGGGCGGGGGGACCACAGATACGCAGTATTTT. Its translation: CASSPLGGGTTDTQYF.

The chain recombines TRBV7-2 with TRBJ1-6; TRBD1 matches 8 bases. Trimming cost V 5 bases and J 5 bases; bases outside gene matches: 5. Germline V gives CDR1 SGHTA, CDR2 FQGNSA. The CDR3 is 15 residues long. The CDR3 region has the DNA TGTGCCAGCAGCCAAGGACAGGGCCATAATTCACCCCTCCACTTT. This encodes CASSQGQGHNSPLHF.